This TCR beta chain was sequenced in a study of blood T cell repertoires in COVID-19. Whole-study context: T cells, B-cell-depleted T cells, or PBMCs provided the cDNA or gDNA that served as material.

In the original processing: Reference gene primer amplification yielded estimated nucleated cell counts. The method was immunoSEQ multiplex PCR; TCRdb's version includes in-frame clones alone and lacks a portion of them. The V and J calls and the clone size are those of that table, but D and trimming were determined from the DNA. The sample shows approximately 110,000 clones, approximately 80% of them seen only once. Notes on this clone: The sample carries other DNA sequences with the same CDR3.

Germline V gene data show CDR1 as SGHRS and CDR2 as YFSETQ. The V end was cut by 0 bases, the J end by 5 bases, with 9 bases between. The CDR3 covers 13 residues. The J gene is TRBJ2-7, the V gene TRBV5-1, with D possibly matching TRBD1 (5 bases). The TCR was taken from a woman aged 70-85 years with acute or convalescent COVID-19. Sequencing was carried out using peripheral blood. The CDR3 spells CASSLVQGDEQYF. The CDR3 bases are TGCGCCAGCAGCTTGGTTCAGGGCGACGAGCAGTACTTC. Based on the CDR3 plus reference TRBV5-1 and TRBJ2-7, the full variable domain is KAGVTQTPRYLIKTRGQQVTLSCSPISGHRSVSWYQQTPGQGLQFLFEYFSETQRNKGNFPGRFSGRQFSNSRSEMNVSTLELGDSALYLCASSLVQGDEQYFGPGTRLTVT.